The rows below give T cell receptor beta chains drawn from one sample of a study of response to subunit inactivated influenza vaccine. MiXCR, applied by TCRdb to the RT-PCR reads, yields one record per CDR3 protein. The table lists 290,000 or so distinct CDR3 sequences, 22% of them singletons, with around a tenth in the top ten. Sample: PBMCs from blood, taken about 19 months after vaccination. These receptors all come from a man between 45 and 75 years old who received an inactivated influenza vaccine. Each CDR3 is given with its conserved first and last residue. The order of the fields is clone size, V gene, D gene, J gene, CDR3 DNA, CDR3 protein. The D gene is left open where the match is weak. Clone size is shown for a subset of rows, as once, few, many or a class of expanded clone.

-	TRBV7-3	-	TRBJ2-5	TGTGCCAGCAGCTTAAACAGGGATGAGACCCAGTACTTC	CASSLNRDETQYF
-	TRBV12-3/TRBV12-4	-	TRBJ1-3	TGTGCCAGCAGGCCCCACGCAGGGTTCTCTGGAAACACCATATATTTT	CASRPHAGFSGNTIYF
few	TRBV19	-	TRBJ2-1	TGTGCCAGTAGTAAAGGCAGGGGATTATACAATGAGCAGTTCTTC	CASSKGRGLYNEQFF
-	TRBV5-1	-	TRBJ1-4	TGCGCCAGCAGCGAGGCGCCGGGAAACGAAAAACTGTTTTTT	CASSEAPGNEKLFF
few	TRBV6-6	TRBD1	TRBJ1-3	TGTGCCAGCAGTTATCTCGGGGACAGCGTATATTTT	CASSYLGDSVYF
few	TRBV7-2	-	TRBJ1-2	TGTGCCAGCAGCGCCCGGGACACTCTCTATGGCTACACCTTC	CASSARDTLYGYTF
many	TRBV20-1	-	TRBJ1-2	TGCAGTGCTCCTGACCTGGGCAACTATGGCTACACCTTC	CSAPDLGNYGYTF
-	TRBV10-2	-	TRBJ2-7	TGCGCCACCAGGGATTGGTCCTACGAGCAGTACTTC	CATRDWSYEQYF
few	TRBV29-1	-	TRBJ1-4	TGCAGCGCTGCCGTGTCCGACCCGTATGAAAAACTGTTTTTT	CSAAVSDPYEKLFF
once	TRBV5-4	TRBD1	TRBJ1-1	TGTGCCAGCAGCTTGGTGGCGGGACAGCGGTTCACTGAAGCTTTCTTT	CASSLVAGQRFTEAFF
-	TRBV19	-	TRBJ1-2	TGTGCCAGTAGTGTTCTCCAGGGTTACCACACCTTC	CASSVLQGYHTF
-	TRBV11-2	-	TRBJ1-4	TGTGCCAGCAGCTTAGTAAGGCCGGCAAAACTGTTTTTT	CASSLVRPAKLFF
once	TRBV4-3	TRBD1	TRBJ1-3	TGCGCCAGCAGCACCCATGACAGGGCTGGAAACACCATATATTTT	CASSTHDRAGNTIYF
-	TRBV28	-	TRBJ1-3	TGTGCCAGCAGTTTTTTGTTCATGGGGGGCTCTGGAAACACCATATATTTT	CASSFLFMGGSGNTIYF
few	TRBV6-5	-	TRBJ1-6	TGTGCCAGCAGTTACCAGGGAAATTCACCCCTCCACTTT	CASSYQGNSPLHF
-	TRBV7-9	TRBD1	TRBJ1-2	TGTGCCAGCAGCTCCTCCTTGGGACAGGTTAACTATGGCTACACCTTC	CASSSSLGQVNYGYTF
-	TRBV5-6	-	TRBJ2-7	TGTGCCAGCAGCTTGGGTGGACTCAACTACGAGCAGTACTTC	CASSLGGLNYEQYF
-	TRBV12-3/TRBV12-4	-	TRBJ2-7	TGTGCCAGCAGTTTCATTTACGAGCAGTACTTC	CASSFIYEQYF
-	TRBV20-1	-	TRBJ1-1	TGCAGTGCTAGGCTCGGGGGAGGTGGAACTGAAGCTTTATTT	CSARLGGGGTEALF
many	TRBV6-5	-	TRBJ1-3	TGTGCCAGCAGTTACTCGTTAAGCTCTGGAAACACCATATATTTT	CASSYSLSSGNTIYF
once	TRBV6-1	-	TRBJ2-3	TGTGCCAGCAGTGACAGCCTGTGGGCCACAGATACGCAGTATTTT	CASSDSLWATDTQYF
-	TRBV20-1	-	TRBJ1-2	TGCAGTGCTAGAGGTCGAGGCTATGGCTACACATTC	CSARGRGYGYTF
many	TRBV7-9	-	TRBJ1-2	TGCGCCAGCAGCCTCACACTTAACTATGGCTACACCTTC	CASSLTLNYGYTF
-	TRBV20-1	-	TRBJ2-1	TGCAGTGCCCCGAAGTACTTTCGGGAAAACAATGAGCAGTTCTTC	CSAPKYFRENNEQFF
-	TRBV3-1	-	TRBJ1-6	TGTGCCAGCAGCCAAGGGCAGTACTATAATTCACCCCTCCACTTT	CASSQGQYYNSPLHF
-	TRBV11-2	-	TRBJ2-7	TGTGCCAGCAGCACATGGGCTAACGAGCAGTACTTC	CASSTWANEQYF
few	TRBV12-3/TRBV12-4	TRBD2	TRBJ2-2	TGTGCCAGCAGCCTTTCTAGCGGGAAGACCGGGGAGCTGTTTTTT	CASSLSSGKTGELFF
few	TRBV5-1	-	TRBJ1-6	TGCGCCAGCAGTAGAACGAGCTCCTATAATTCACCCCTCCACTTT	CASSRTSSYNSPLHF
-	TRBV7-9	TRBD2	TRBJ2-7	TGTGCCAGCAGCTTAGTAGCGGGACCGCGAGAGCAGTACTTC	CASSLVAGPREQYF
-	TRBV28	TRBD1	TRBJ1-4	TGTGCCAGCAGTTCAACCTCAGGGGGCTCGTTTAATGAAAAACTGTTTTTT	CASSSTSGGSFNEKLFF
-	TRBV5-1	TRBD1	TRBJ1-1	TGCGCCAGCAGCTTGACCACAGGGGGCTTGGGCACTGAAGCTTTCTTT	CASSLTTGGLGTEAFF
few	TRBV12-3/TRBV12-4	TRBD1	TRBJ1-1	TGTGCCAGCAGTCCTTCGAACAGGGGGCCTGAGGCTTTCTTT	CASSPSNRGPEAFF
few	TRBV2	TRBD2	TRBJ2-7	TGTGCCAGCAGTGGACTAGCGGGGGCCCTCTACGAGCAGTACTTC	CASSGLAGALYEQYF
-	TRBV27	-	TRBJ1-5	TGTGCCAGCAGTTTCCTAGGGCAGCCCCAGCATTTT	CASSFLGQPQHF
-	TRBV5-1	-	TRBJ2-3	TGCGCCAGCAGGATCTTGACGAAGAGCACAGATACGCAGTATTTT	CASRILTKSTDTQYF
-	TRBV21-1	-	TRBJ2-7	TGTGCCAGCAGCTACAGGGGTTCTAGCGACACCTACGAGCAGTACTTC	CASSYRGSSDTYEQYF
-	TRBV5-1	-	TRBJ2-5	TGCGCCAGCAGCTCCTCGGGACGGGGAGATCAGAAGACCCAGTACTTC	CASSSSGRGDQKTQYF
-	TRBV6-1	-	TRBJ1-4	TGTGCCAGCAGTGAAGTAGGGACGACAGCGGTCGGAAAACTGTTTTTT	CASSEVGTTAVGKLFF
many	TRBV11-2	TRBD1	TRBJ1-5	TGTGCCAGCAGCTTTACCGACAGGGGGCTTTATAGCAATCAGCCCCAGCATTTT	CASSFTDRGLYSNQPQHF
-	TRBV18	TRBD2	TRBJ2-1	TGTGCCAGCTCACCCCTTGCGGGGGGCCTATACAATGAGCAGTTCTTC	CASSPLAGGLYNEQFF
few	TRBV4-2	-	TRBJ1-2	TGTGCCAGCAGCCAACCCCCAGGACAAGGGAACTATGGCTACACCTTC	CASSQPPGQGNYGYTF
-	TRBV20-1	-	TRBJ2-3	TGCAGTGCTCCTCGGTCAGATACGCAGTATTTT	CSAPRSDTQYF
many	TRBV12-3/TRBV12-4	TRBD1	TRBJ1-2	TGTGCCAGCAGTTCTAGGACAGGTGGGAACTATGGCTACACCTTC	CASSSRTGGNYGYTF